A single sample is the source of the 15 T cell receptor beta chains below, sequenced in a study of blood T cells in healthy people across ages. Next came a second PCR, run for about 6 to 11 cycles, which used a sample-barcoded 5' primer along with a J-beta primer mix. A single record per CDR3 protein comes from TCRdb applying MiXCR to the 5' RACE reads. The sample holds 720,000 or so distinct CDR3 sequences, approximately 40% seen once. Specimen: blood. These receptors were taken from an elderly man in good health.

With respect to this clonotype: A junction end diverges from the germline sequence, so it may reflect a read error. The rearrangement joins TRBV5-1 to TRBJ2-5; 8 bases are a match to TRBD2. Germline CDR1 is SGHRS and CDR2 is YFSETQ. The length of the CDR3 is 15 residues. CDR3: CTSSLITGGQETQYF. In DNA form, the CDR3 reads TGCACCAGCAGCTTGATTACGGGAGGGCAAGAGACCCAGTACTTC.

The CDR3 sequence: CSATGTSGTGGYGNEQFF. The CDR3 bases are TGCAGTGCTACCGGGACTAGCGGGACCGGTGGGTACGGCAATGAGCAGTTCTTC. The chain links TRBV20-1 to TRBJ2-1, with 13 bases that match TRBD2. Germline loops: CDR1 DFQATT, CDR2 SNEGSKA (reference sequence). This CDR3 has 18 residues. The junction had 15 bases not matched to a gene; V was cut back by 4 bases and J by 6 bases.

Regarding this clonotype: A clone one base away is much larger, so this may be a read error. This chain links TRBV12-3 or TRBV12-4 with TRBJ2-7, with 9 positions matching TRBD2. The CDR3 extends over 15 amino acids. The J segment lost 7 bases and the V segment lost 3 bases, leaving 10 bases of the junction unmatched. In DNA form, the CDR3 reads TGTGCCAGCAGTTTTACGGCGGGGGGGCCGAATGAGCAGTACTTC. It encodes CASSFTAGGPNEQYF.

The J gene is TRBJ1-2, the V gene TRBV7-2; 8 bases align to TRBD1. The germline V gene has CDR1 SGHTA and CDR2 FQGNSA. The CDR3 sequence is 15 residues long. V gave up 4 bases and J gave up 1 base; unmatched junction bases: 5. CDR3 sequence (DNA): TGTGCCAGCAGCTATACAGGGGGGCGTAACTATGGCTACACCTTC. Translating gives CASSYTGGRNYGYTF. Using reference TRBV7-2 and TRBJ1-2 for the parts outside the CDR3, the full variable domain is GAGVSQSPSNKVTEKGKDVELRCDPISGHTALYWYRQSLGQGLEFLIYFQGNSAPDKSGLPSDRFSAERTGGSVSTLTIQRTQQEDSAVYLCASSYTGGRNYGYTFGSGTRLTVV.

The V call is TRBV20-1, the J call TRBJ2-1, with 11 positions matching TRBD2. The CDR3 consists of 15 residues. Per the germline V gene, CDR1 is DFQATT and CDR2 is SNEGSKA (reference sequence). The V and J ends lost 5 bases and 9 bases, in that order; junction bases with no gene match: 12. CDR3 sequence reads: CSACDSGRAGTEQFF. CDR3 in DNA: TGCAGTGCTTGTGATAGCGGGAGGGCCGGGACTGAGCAGTTCTTC.

The chain combines TRBV11-2 with TRBJ2-2; 7 nucleotides agree with TRBD2. The V gene end was trimmed by 4 bases and the J gene end by 5 bases; junction bases not matched to a gene: 10. Germline lookup yields CDR1 SGHAT and CDR2 FQNNGV. The CDR3 runs 16 residues. CDR3 sequence reads: CASSSLSRGGTGELFF. CDR3 DNA: TGTGCCAGCAGCTCTCTATCTCGGGGAGGGACCGGGGAGCTGTTTTTT.

The chain joins TRBV7-2 to TRBJ1-2, with 7 bases fitting TRBD1. CDR1 SGHTA and CDR2 FQGNSA come from the germline V gene. The junction had 7 bases not matched to a gene; V was cut back by 5 bases and J by 7 bases. The CDR3 totals 13 residues. CDR3 DNA: TGTGCCAGCAGCCCGACACAGGGGTTTGGCTACACCTTC. Translated, it gives CASSPTQGFGYTF. The entire variable domain, with the rest obtained from reference TRBV7-2 and TRBJ1-2, is as follows: GAGVSQSPSNKVTEKGKDVELRCDPISGHTALYWYRQSLGQGLEFLIYFQGNSAPDKSGLPSDRFSAERTGGSVSTLTIQRTQQEDSAVYLCASSPTQGFGYTFGSGTRLTVV.

The chain recombines TRBV7-2 with TRBJ1-1; weak D call: TRBD1 (5 bases). Germline-derived CDR1 and CDR2 are SGHTA and FQGNSA. The germline V and J ends were trimmed by 5 bases and 6 bases, with 16 bases remaining between them. This CDR3 comprises 14 residues. CDR3 nucleotide sequence: TGTGCCAGCAGCCCCTCGAGGGGAGGCGCTGAAGCTTTCTTT. It encodes CASSPSRGGAEAFF.

The J gene is TRBJ2-4, the V gene TRBV9, with D possibly matching TRBD2 (6 bases). Trimming stripped 0 bases from V and 13 bases from J, with 11 bases between. CDR3 length: 12 residues. Per germline, CDR1 SGDLS and CDR2 YYNGEE. The CDR3 here is CASSVEEGTQYF. CDR3 bases: TGTGCCAGCAGCGTAGAGGAGGGTACCCAGTACTTC.

This clonotype was found a few times. This chain joins TRBV7-2 and TRBJ2-2; 7 bases map to TRBD1. Germline V gene data show CDR1 as SGHTA and CDR2 as FQGNSA. The CDR3 runs to 15 residues. Trimming took 6 bases from V and 4 from J; bases not matched to a gene: 8. In nucleotides, the CDR3 is TGTGCCAGCAGGACTCCGGGACAGACCACCGGGGAGCTGTTTTTT. It yields the protein CASRTPGQTTGELFF.

This chain uses TRBV20-1 with TRBJ2-1; D may be TRBD1 or TRBD2 (7 bases each). Trimming stripped 2 bases from V and 7 bases from J, with 21 bases between. CDR3 length: 16 amino acids. CDR1 and CDR2 from the germline V gene are DFQATT and SNEGSKA (reference sequence). Here the CDR3 DNA reads TGCAGTGCTAGACCCTGGGAGGGGGCGCACAAAAATGAGCAGTTCTTC. Translated: CSARPWEGAHKNEQFF.

The rearrangement joins TRBV12-3 or TRBV12-4 to TRBJ2-1; 11 positions agree with TRBD1. V dropped 3 bases and J dropped 9; count of bases not matched to a gene: 4. This CDR3 is 14 amino acids long. The CDR3 here is CASSFSDRGLEQFF. In DNA, the CDR3 is TGTGCCAGCAGTTTCTCGGACAGGGGGCTTGAGCAGTTCTTC.

This chain joins TRBV15 and TRBJ2-7; D is unclear. Trimming pared 0 bases from V and 11 bases from J, leaving 20 bases between. Germline V gene sequence: CDR1 LNHNV, CDR2 YYDKDF (reference sequence). This CDR3 is 15 amino acids long. CDR3 sequence: CATSRDVGFLYDKYF. CDR3 nucleotide sequence: TGTGCCACCAGCAGAGATGTGGGTTTTTTGTACGACAAGTACTTC.

V usage is TRBV7-2 and J usage is TRBJ2-7; maybe TRBD1 (6 bases). The CDR3 totals 15 residues. In germline, CDR1 is SGHTA, CDR2 FQGNSA. The V gene lost 0 bases and the J gene lost 5 bases, with 14 bases spanning the gap. CDR3 sequence: CASSLASRQGNEQYF. The CDR3 region has the DNA TGTGCCAGCAGCTTAGCGAGCCGGCAGGGGAACGAGCAGTACTTC.

A note on this clonotype: Germline and junction disagree at one end, which may indicate a read error. J is TRBJ1-2 and V is TRBV9; 7 bases match TRBD1. The CDR3 totals 14 residues. Germline CDR1 reads SGDLS; CDR2 reads YYNGEE. As DNA, the CDR3 is TGTGTCAGCAGCGTAGCTGGGACAGCCTATGGCTACACCTTC. Residues: CVSSVAGTAYGYTF.